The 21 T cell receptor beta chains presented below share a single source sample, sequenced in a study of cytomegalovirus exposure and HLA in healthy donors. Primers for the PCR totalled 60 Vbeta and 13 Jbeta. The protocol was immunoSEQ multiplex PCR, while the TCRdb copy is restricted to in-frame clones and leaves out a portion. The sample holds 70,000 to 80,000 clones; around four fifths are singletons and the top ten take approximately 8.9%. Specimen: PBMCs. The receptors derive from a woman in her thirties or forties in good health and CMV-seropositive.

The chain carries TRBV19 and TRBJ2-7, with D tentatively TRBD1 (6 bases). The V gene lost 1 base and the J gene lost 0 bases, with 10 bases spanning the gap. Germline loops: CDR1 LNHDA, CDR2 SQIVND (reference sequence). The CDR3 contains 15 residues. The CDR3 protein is CASSIAGASSYEQYF. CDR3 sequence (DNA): TGTGCCAGTAGTATAGCAGGGGCCAGCTCCTACGAGCAGTACTTC.

The CDR3 nucleotides are TGCGCCAGCAGCTTGGGACTGTCTAGCACAGATACGCAGTATTTT. This sequence encodes CASSLGLSSTDTQYF. The gene calls are TRBV5-1 and TRBJ2-3, with D unresolved. V lost 0 bases and J 0 bases, leaving 8 bases between the germline ends. The CDR3 has 15 residues. Germline CDR1 SGHRS, CDR2 YFSETQ.

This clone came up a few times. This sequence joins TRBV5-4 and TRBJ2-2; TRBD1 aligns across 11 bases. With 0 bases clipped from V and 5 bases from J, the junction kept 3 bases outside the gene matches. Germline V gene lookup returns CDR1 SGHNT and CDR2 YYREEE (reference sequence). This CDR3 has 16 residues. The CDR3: CASSLGGQGGTGELFF. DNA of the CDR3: TGTGCCAGCAGCTTGGGGGGACAGGGGGGGACCGGGGAGCTGTTTTTT.

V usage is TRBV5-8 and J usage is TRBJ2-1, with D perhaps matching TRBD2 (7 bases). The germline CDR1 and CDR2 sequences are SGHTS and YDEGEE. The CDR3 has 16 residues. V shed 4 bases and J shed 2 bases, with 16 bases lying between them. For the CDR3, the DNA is TGTGCCAGCAGCCTGTCAACAGGGAGGGCCTACAATGAGCAGTTCTTC. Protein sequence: CASSLSTGRAYNEQFF.

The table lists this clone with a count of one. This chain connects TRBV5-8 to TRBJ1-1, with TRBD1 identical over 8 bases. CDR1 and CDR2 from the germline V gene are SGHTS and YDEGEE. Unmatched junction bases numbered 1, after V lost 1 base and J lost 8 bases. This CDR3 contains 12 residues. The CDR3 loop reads CASSLWDREAFF. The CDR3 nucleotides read TGTGCCAGCAGCTTGTGGGACAGGGAAGCTTTCTTT.

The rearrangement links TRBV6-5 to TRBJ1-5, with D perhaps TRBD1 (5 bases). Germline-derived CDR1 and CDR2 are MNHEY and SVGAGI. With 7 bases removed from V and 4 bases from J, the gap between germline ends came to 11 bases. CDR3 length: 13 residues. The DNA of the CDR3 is TGTGCCAGCACGCGGACACCTAATCAGCCCCAGCATTTT. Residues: CASTRTPNQPQHF.

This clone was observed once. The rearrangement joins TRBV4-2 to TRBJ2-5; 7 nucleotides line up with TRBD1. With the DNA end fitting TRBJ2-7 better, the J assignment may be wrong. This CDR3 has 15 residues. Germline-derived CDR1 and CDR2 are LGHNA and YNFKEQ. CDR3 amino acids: CASSPFGTVSYEQYF. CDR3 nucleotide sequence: TGTGCCAGCAGCCCCTTCGGGACAGTTTCCTACGAGCAGTACTTC.

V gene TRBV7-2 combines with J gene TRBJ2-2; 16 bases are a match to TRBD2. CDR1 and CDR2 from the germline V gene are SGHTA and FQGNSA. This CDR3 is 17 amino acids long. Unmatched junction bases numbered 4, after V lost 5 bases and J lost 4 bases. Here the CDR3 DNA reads TGTGCCAGCAGCCTGGGACTAGCGGGGGGGTTCACCGGGGAGCTGTTTTTT. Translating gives CASSLGLAGGFTGELFF.

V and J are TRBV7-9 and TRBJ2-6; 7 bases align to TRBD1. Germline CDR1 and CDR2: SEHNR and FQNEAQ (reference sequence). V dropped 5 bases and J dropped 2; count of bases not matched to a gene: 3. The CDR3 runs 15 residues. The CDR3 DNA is TGTGCCAGCAGCCCGACAGGGACTGGGGCCAACGTCCTGACTTTC. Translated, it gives CASSPTGTGANVLTF. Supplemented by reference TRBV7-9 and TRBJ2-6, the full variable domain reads DTGVSQNPRHKITKRGQNVTFRCDPISEHNRLYWYRQTLGQGPEFLTYFQNEAQLEKSRLLSDRFSAERPKGSFSTLEIQRTEQGDSAMYLCASSPTGTGANVLTFGAGSRLTVL.

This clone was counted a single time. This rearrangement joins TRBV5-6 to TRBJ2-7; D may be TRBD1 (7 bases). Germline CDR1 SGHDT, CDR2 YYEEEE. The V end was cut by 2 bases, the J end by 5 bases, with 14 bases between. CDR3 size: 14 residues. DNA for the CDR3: TGTGCCAGCAGCTTTAGGGGGCGGGACCACGAGCAGTACTTC. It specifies CASSFRGRDHEQYF.

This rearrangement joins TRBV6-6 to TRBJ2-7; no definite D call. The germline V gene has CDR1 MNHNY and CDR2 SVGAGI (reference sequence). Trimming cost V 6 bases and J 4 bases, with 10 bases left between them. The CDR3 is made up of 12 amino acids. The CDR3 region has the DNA TGTGCCAGCAGGCGAACTGGTTACGAGCAGTACTTC. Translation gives CASRRTGYEQYF.

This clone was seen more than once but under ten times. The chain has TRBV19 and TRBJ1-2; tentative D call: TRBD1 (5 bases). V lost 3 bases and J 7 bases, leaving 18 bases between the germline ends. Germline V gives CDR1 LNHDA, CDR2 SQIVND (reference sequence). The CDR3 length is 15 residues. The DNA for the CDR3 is TGTGCCAGTAGTATCGAACCGGGCCAAGGGGCTGGCTACACCTTC. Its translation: CASSIEPGQGAGYTF.

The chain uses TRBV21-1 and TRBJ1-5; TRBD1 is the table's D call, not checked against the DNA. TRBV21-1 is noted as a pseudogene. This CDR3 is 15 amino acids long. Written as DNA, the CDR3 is TGTGCCAGCAGCAGGAGGGACAGGGAAGATCAGCCCCAGCATTTT. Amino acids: CASSRRDREDQPQHF.

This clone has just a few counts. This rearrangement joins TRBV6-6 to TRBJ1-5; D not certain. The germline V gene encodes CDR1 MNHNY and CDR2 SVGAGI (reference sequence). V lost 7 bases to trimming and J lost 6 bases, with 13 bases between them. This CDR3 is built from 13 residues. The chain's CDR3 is CASKDGAGQPQHF. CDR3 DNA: TGTGCCAGCAAGGACGGAGCGGGTCAGCCCCAGCATTTT.

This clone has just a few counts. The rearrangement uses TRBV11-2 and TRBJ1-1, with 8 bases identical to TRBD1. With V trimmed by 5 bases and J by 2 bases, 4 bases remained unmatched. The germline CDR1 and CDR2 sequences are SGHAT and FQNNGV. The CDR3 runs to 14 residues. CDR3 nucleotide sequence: TGTGCCAGCAGCGTACAGGGGGGTAACACTGAAGCTTTCTTT. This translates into CASSVQGGNTEAFF.

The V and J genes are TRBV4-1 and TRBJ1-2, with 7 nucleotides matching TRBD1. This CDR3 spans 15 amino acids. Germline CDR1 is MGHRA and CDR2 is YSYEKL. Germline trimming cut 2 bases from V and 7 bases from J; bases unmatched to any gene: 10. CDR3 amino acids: CASSQIPTGEAGYTF. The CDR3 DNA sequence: TGCGCCAGCAGCCAAATTCCAACAGGGGAAGCTGGCTACACCTTC.

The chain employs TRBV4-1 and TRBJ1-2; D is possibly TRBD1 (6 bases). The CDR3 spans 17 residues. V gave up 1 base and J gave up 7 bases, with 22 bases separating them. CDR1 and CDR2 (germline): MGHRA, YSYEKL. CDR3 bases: TGCGCCAGCAGCCAAGGGGGAGGGAGGGGGAAGTTGAGTGGCTACACCTTC. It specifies CASSQGGGRGKLSGYTF.

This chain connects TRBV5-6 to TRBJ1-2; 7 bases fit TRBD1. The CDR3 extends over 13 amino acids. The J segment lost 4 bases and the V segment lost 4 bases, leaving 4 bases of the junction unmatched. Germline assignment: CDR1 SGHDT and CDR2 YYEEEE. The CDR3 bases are TGTGCCAGCAGCCCTCGACAGGGCTATGGCTACACCTTC. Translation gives CASSPRQGYGYTF.

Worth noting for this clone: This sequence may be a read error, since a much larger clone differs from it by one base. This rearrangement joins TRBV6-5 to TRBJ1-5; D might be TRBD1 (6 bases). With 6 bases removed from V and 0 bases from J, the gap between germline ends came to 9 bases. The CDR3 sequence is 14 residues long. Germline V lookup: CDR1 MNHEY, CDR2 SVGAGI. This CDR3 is CASRNRVSNQPQHF. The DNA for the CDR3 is TGTGCCAGCAGAAACAGGGTTAGCAATCAGCCCCAGCATTTT.

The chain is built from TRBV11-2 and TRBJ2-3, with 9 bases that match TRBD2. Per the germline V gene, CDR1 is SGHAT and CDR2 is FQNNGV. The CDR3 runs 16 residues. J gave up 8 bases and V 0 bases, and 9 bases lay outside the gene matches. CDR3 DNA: TGTGCCAGCAGCTTAGATGGGCTAGCGGGGCATTTTACGCAGTATTTT. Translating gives CASSLDGLAGHFTQYF. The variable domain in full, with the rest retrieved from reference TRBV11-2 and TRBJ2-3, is EAGVAQSPRYKIIEKRQSVAFWCNPISGHATLYWYQQILGQGPKLLIQFQNNGVVDDSQLPKDRFSAERLKGVDSTLKIQPAKLEDSAVYLCASSLDGLAGHFTQYFGPGTRLTVL.

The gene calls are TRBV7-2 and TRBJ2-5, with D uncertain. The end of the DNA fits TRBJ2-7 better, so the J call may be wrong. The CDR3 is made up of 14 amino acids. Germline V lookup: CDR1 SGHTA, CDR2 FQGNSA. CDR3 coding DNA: TGTGCCAGCAGCTTAAATCCTGGCAACTACGAGCAGTACTTC. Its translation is CASSLNPGNYEQYF.